Sample share makes the clone carrying this T cell receptor beta chain medium-sized. What it binds is not known. This specimen belongs to a study of neurological immune-mediated disorders. Points from the study as a whole: The absence of any CDR3 amino acid sequence shared by expanded clones across subjects suggests that repertoires were private in all groups.

The cells used in sorted libraries, CD4+ or CD8+ T cells, numbered 750,000 to 1,000,000. The team produced cDNA through 5'RACE using 10-nucleotide random UMIs. MiXCR, run by TCRdb on the 5' RACE reads, gives a single entry per CDR3 protein. Among roughly 30,000 distinct CDR3 sequences listed, approximately 5.3% were seen once. Looked up from germline, CDR1 is LNHNV and CDR2 is YYDKDF (reference sequence). Trimming removed 1 base from V and 0 bases from J, with 4 bases in between. The CDR3 consists of 14 residues. The TCR sequence derives from a woman aged 50 to 60 in good health. V gene TRBV15 combines with J gene TRBJ1-5; D remains ambiguous. What was sequenced was CD4+ T cells from blood. The CDR3 is CATSRGVSNQPQHF. The CDR3 nucleotides read TGTGCCACCAGCAGAGGTGTTAGCAATCAGCCCCAGCATTTT.